Each of the 2 T cell receptor beta chains below was sequenced from the same sample in a study of blood T cells in healthy people across ages. Together with a sample-barcoded 5' primer, a J-beta primer mix was included in a second PCR lasting roughly 6 to 12 cycles. A single record per CDR3 protein comes from TCRdb applying MiXCR to the 5' RACE reads. Here the sample spans 650,000 to 800,000 distinct CDR3 sequences, 40% to 50% being singletons. Material for sequencing was blood. The receptors were gathered from a man aged 55 to 70 in good health.

The chain combines TRBV4-3 with TRBJ2-1; TRBD2 matches at 8 bases. V was clipped by 0 bases and J by 7 bases; unmatched bases: 5. The CDR3 has 15 residues. Germline lookup yields CDR1 LGHNA and CDR2 YSLEER. The CDR3 here is CASSQEQRGINEQFF. The CDR3 DNA follows: TGCGCCAGCAGCCAAGAACAGCGGGGGATTAATGAGCAGTTCTTC.

A few counts support this clonotype. The rearrangement links TRBV20-1 to TRBJ2-5, with a possible D match to TRBD1 (6 bases). This CDR3 is built from 15 residues. CDR1 is DFQATT and CDR2 is SNEGSKA in the germline V gene (reference sequence). Trimming pared 0 bases from V and 1 base from J, leaving 12 bases between. The CDR3 region has the DNA TGCAGTGCTAGAGATACGCGGACAGCCCAAGAGACCCAGTACTTC. Its protein is CSARDTRTAQETQYF.